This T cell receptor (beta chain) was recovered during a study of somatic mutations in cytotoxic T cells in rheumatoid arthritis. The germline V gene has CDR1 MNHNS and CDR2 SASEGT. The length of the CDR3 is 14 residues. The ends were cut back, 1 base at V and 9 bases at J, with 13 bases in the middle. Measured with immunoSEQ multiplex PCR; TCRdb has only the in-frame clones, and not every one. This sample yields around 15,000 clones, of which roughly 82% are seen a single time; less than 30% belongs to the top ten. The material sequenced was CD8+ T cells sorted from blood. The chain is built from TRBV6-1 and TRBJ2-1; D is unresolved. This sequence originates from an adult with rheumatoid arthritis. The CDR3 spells CASSEEVVWPEQFF. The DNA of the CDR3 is TGTGCCAGCAGTGAAGAGGTAGTATGGCCTGAGCAGTTCTTC.